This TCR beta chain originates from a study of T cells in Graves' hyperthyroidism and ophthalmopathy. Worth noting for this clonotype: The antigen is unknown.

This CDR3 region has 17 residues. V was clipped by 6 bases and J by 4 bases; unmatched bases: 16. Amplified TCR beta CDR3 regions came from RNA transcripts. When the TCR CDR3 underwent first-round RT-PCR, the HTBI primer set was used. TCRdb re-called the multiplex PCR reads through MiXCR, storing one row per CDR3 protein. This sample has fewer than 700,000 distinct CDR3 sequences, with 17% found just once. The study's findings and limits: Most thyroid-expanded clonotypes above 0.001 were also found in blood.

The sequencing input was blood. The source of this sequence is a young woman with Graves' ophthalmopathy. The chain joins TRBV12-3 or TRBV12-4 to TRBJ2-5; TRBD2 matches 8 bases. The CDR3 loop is CASRSSRERERLETQYF. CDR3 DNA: TGTGCCAGCAGGTCCTCCCGGGAGCGGGAGAGGTTAGAGACCCAGTACTTC.